One T cell receptor beta chain is described in this entry. Its antigen is not known. The data were taken from a study of T cells in narcolepsy. The ends lost 3 bases at V and 7 bases at J; junction bases unmatched: 9. Per the germline V gene, CDR1 is SGHTA and CDR2 is FQGTGA. This CDR3 is built from 15 residues. The method was immunoSEQ multiplex PCR; TCRdb's version includes in-frame clones alone and lacks a portion of them. The sample holds about 27,000 clones, approximately 85% seen once. General study results and limits: Autoreactive clonotypes reportedly recurred in blood of same and different patients, not controls.

Sequenced material: memory (CD45RA-) CD4+ T cells from blood. This sequence joins TRBV7-3 and TRBJ2-1; 7 nucleotides match TRBD1. The source is a human donor in good health. The CDR3 region is CASSFDRASENEQFF. The CDR3 DNA reads as TGTGCCAGCAGCTTCGACAGGGCGTCGGAGAATGAGCAGTTCTTC.